A single TCR beta chain is shown here with its context. The source of the sample is a study of blood T cell repertoires in COVID-19. Germline assignment: CDR1 SGHVS and CDR2 FQNEAQ. V dropped 2 bases and J dropped 5; count of bases not matched to a gene: 9. This CDR3 has 15 amino acids. Authors' data handling: The assay estimated nucleated cells by amplifying reference gene primers. Libraries were prepared by immunoSEQ multiplex PCR; TCRdb keeps only in-frame clonotypes and omits some of them. Clone size and V and J calls were adopted from that table, with D and trimming inferred from the DNA. This table has 150,000 or so clones, around 67% appearing once.

The V call is TRBV7-8, the J call TRBJ2-7; 7 positions agree with TRBD1. Sample: peripheral blood. The TCR comes from a woman older than 75 with acute or convalescent COVID-19. The CDR3 protein is CASSLSTGDVDEQYF. CDR3 bases: TGTGCCAGCAGCTTATCAACAGGGGACGTGGACGAGCAGTACTTC.